What follows are 10 T cell receptor beta chains derived from one specimen sequenced in a study of blood T cell repertoires in COVID-19. Clones were sequenced by immunoSEQ multiplex PCR, and TCRdb holds only the in-frame ones, with some missing. The table lists under 250,000 clones, more than 85% of them singletons. Sequencing was carried out using peripheral blood. The source of these receptors is a woman in her 70s with active or convalescent COVID-19.

This rearrangement joins TRBV21-1 to TRBJ2-2; the table's D call, TRBD1, has no DNA check behind it. TRBV21-1 counts as a pseudogene. The CDR3 extends over 16 amino acids. The CDR3 protein is CASSRDRGPNTGELFF. CDR3 DNA: TGTGCCAGCAGCAGAGACAGGGGGCCCAACACCGGGGAGCTGTTTTTT.

The chain combines TRBV3-1 (or the pseudogene TRBV3-2) with TRBJ1-6; tentatively, D is TRBD1 (5 bases). Deletions cut 7 bases from V and 7 bases from J, with 14 bases between. Germline-derived CDR1 and CDR2 are LGHDT and YNNKEL (reference sequence). The CDR3 is made up of 14 amino acids. The chain's CDR3 is CASTPRQGNSPLHF. In nucleotides, the CDR3 is TGTGCCAGCACCCCGAGGCAGGGCAATTCACCCCTCCACTTT.

J is TRBJ1-6 and V is TRBV19; D unresolved. V lost 6 bases to trimming and J lost 9 bases, with 18 bases between them. Germline values: CDR1 LNHDA, CDR2 SQIVND (reference sequence). The CDR3 sequence is 15 residues long. The CDR3 protein is CASSPGSRVGSPLHF. CDR3 DNA: TGTGCCAGTAGCCCCGGGAGCCGGGTAGGTTCACCCCTCCACTTT.

Note on this clone: The sample contains more than one DNA sequence encoding this CDR3. The chain is built from TRBV7-2 and TRBJ2-7; 7 positions agree with TRBD1. V trimming: 2 bases; J trimming: 2 bases; junction bases outside the gene matches: 3. CDR1 and CDR2 (germline): SGHTA, FQGNSA. The CDR3 length is 14 residues. CDR3 protein: CASSLRQGPYEQYF. The CDR3, as DNA: TGTGCCAGCAGCTTAAGACAGGGTCCCTACGAGCAGTACTTC.

In this sample, this clone turned up once. V gene TRBV3-1 (or the pseudogene TRBV3-2) combines with J gene TRBJ2-2, with D possibly TRBD1 on 5 matching bases. Germline loops: CDR1 LGHDT, CDR2 YNNKEL (reference sequence). Trimming took 4 bases from V and 1 from J, leaving 10 bases between them. The CDR3 sequence is 15 residues long. CDR3 protein: CASSLFQGNTGELFF. The CDR3 DNA sequence: TGTGCCAGCAGCCTTTTCCAGGGGAACACCGGGGAGCTGTTTTTT.

The J gene is TRBJ2-5, the V gene TRBV11-2; D possibly corresponds to TRBD1 (7 bases). Germline values: CDR1 SGHAT, CDR2 FQNNGV. With 4 bases removed from V and 2 bases from J, the gap between germline ends came to 14 bases. The CDR3 runs 15 residues. The CDR3: CASSSMTGRQETQYF. As DNA, the CDR3 is TGTGCCAGCAGCTCCATGACAGGGAGGCAAGAGACCCAGTACTTC.

The chain combines TRBV11-2 with TRBJ2-2; D is uncertain. Per germline, CDR1 SGHAT and CDR2 FQNNGV. V lost 2 bases and J 8 bases, leaving 12 bases between the germline ends. This CDR3 has 14 residues. The CDR3 spells CASSLTETPGELFF. The CDR3 nucleotides read TGTGCCAGCAGCTTAACCGAAACACCGGGGGAGCTGTTTTTT.

The chain combines TRBV5-1 with TRBJ1-2; 9 bases match TRBD1. Per germline, CDR1 SGHRS and CDR2 YFSETQ. This CDR3 has 15 amino acids. V trimming: 0 bases; J trimming: 6 bases; junction bases outside the gene matches: 6. The CDR3 region is CASSLDRGHFDGYTF. The CDR3 coding sequence is TGCGCCAGCAGCTTGGACAGGGGGCATTTCGATGGCTACACCTTC.

The rearrangement links TRBV5-8 to TRBJ2-2; 8 bases are a match to TRBD1. The length of the CDR3 is 16 residues. V lost 1 base and J lost 4; bases outside the gene matches: 6. Germline V lookup: CDR1 SGHTS, CDR2 YDEGEE. The CDR3 nucleotides read TGTGCCAGCAGCTTGCGGGACAGGTTAAGCACCGGGGAGCTGTTTTTT. This sequence encodes CASSLRDRLSTGELFF.

The rearrangement uses TRBV19 and TRBJ2-7; possible D gene TRBD1, 6 bases. The CDR3 totals 13 residues. The ends were cut back, 9 bases at V and 2 bases at J, with 14 bases in the middle. Germline V gene lookup returns CDR1 LNHDA and CDR2 SQIVND (reference sequence). Here the CDR3 DNA reads TGTGCCAGCAGACAGGCCTCCACCTACGAGCAGTACTTC. Translation gives CASRQASTYEQYF.